This note documents a single T cell receptor beta chain sequence. The antigen it recognizes is unknown. Base qualities are not recorded, but no much larger clone differs from it by a single base. The immunoSEQ Assay, a bias-controlled multiplex PCR, was used to amplify TCRbeta CDR3 regions from genomic DNA. The published analysis was carried out like this. Nucleated cell counts per sample were estimated from amplification of reference gene primers within the assay. To quantify the absolute abundance of each unique TCRbeta CDR3 rearrangement, sequence reads were collapsed and filtered. For each sample, productive Simpson clonality was calculated by taking the square root of Simpson's diversity index across productive rearrangements. Here the immuneACCESS table is served through TCRdb, limited to in-frame sequences with V and J called. Missing clones are a known gap in these copies; in checked studies unresolved V genes cover under half, and the rest lacks a known reason. The DNA was the basis for D and trimming; V, J and clone size are from that table. The sample table holds under 200,000 clones, of which about 88% were seen once. The ten largest clones add up to under 2% of the sample.

The data stem from a study of blood T cell repertoires in COVID-19 (dated by TCRdb to about 2020). A note on the overall study: Collaborator samples came from the United States, Italy and Spain and covered acute and convalescent phases of COVID-19. The prospective study material was composed of cDNA or gDNA derived from T cells, B-cell-depleted T cells, or PBMCs. The dataset comprised deeply sampled blood TCRbeta repertoires from subjects exposed to, actively infected with, or recovered from COVID-19. The repertoires were released in a freely available public database meant as a resource for research on the immune response to SARS-CoV-2. Samples came from the ongoing ImmuneRACE study (first 160 participants) plus 1,254 subjects from 6 global collaborators. The sample metadata nearly always contained a de-identified subject ID, COVID-19 status, age in years and sex. Where available, HLA class I and class II types were taken from metadata supplied by the sample provider and were not determined by assay-based typing.

Study-wide findings and limitations: How much clinical and demographic metadata was included differed by source and by participant, and the metadata was provided uncurated.

The cysteine opens and the phenylalanine closes a CDR3 of 17 amino acids. The kept DNA is CDR3 alone, 51 bases in frame from the first base. Via the germline V gene, CDR1 is SGHAT and CDR2 FQNNGV. Deletion took 0 bases off V and 3 bases off J, with a span of 14 bases between the germline ends. Collaborating institutions collected whole blood in K2EDTA tubes following their own protocols. Collaborator samples were shipped for TCRbeta analysis as frozen whole blood, isolated PBMCs, or DNA extracted from either sample type. This clonotype was obtained from a man aged 18 to 35 with active or convalescent COVID-19. Specimen: peripheral blood. The rearrangement combines TRBV11-2 with TRBJ2-2; tentative D gene TRBD2, with 5 bases matching. Here the CDR3 is given as CASSLDGGPIDTGELFF. The nucleotide sequence reads as follows: TGTGCCAGCAGCTTAGATGGCGGGCCGATTGACACCGGGGAGCTGTTTTTT.